Given below is one T cell receptor (beta chain) in context. Its antigen is not identified. The data belong to a study of shared clonotypes between healthy human individuals. The study, taken as a whole, reports: Memory subsets generally showed lower estimated richness than naive subsets.

Only in-frame clones appear in the TCRdb table, and some are missing; sequencing was by immunoSEQ multiplex PCR. The sample carries 1.4 million to 1.5 million clones, approximately 97% recorded once. Germline CDR1 MNHNS, CDR2 SASEGT. The CDR3 length is 15 residues. Trimming took 1 base from V and 4 from J, leaving 11 bases between them. This TCR came from a man aged 25-45 years in good health. Sequenced: naive CD4+ T cells sorted from blood. Subset reported: CD45RA+ positively selected. The V call is TRBV6-1, the J call TRBJ1-5; no reliable D call. The CDR3 loop reads CASSEEKGMNQPQHF. The CDR3 coding sequence is TGTGCCAGCAGTGAAGAGAAAGGGATGAATCAGCCCCAGCATTTT.